This entry is about one T cell receptor (beta chain). Its antigen remains unknown. Assay: immunoSEQ multiplex PCR; the TCRdb copy retains only in-frame clones and omits some. The sample lists around 70,000 clones; 85% to 95% were seen once. This sample stems from a study of OX40 agonist ivuxolimab in advanced cancers. Study as a whole: Ivuxolimab doses were 0.01, 0.1, 0.3, 1.5, 3 or 10 mg/kg every 2 weeks.

Sampling of blood occurred at baseline, cycle 4 day 1, and cycle 7 day 1. The V gene's germline CDR1 is SGHVS and CDR2 FQNEAQ. The trim removed 3 bases at V and 0 bases at J, leaving 5 bases unmatched. This CDR3 spans 15 amino acids. Points from the study as a whole: The average count of expanded clones was higher among CD8+ T cells than among CD4+.

The source of this sequence is an adult with an advanced solid tumor such as melanoma, head and neck, liver or kidney cancer. This chain joins TRBV7-8 and TRBJ2-7; 7 bases align to TRBD2. The sequenced sample was CD4+ or CD8+ T cells sorted from blood, obtained in a trial of the OX40 agonist ivuxolimab. The DNA of the CDR3 is TGTGCCAGCAGCTTCGGGCTAGCGGCCTCCTACGAGCAGTACTTC. It encodes CASSFGLAASYEQYF.